The present T cell receptor beta chain was sequenced within a study of blood T cell repertoires in COVID-19. As for the study in general: Samples of COVID-19 (acute and convalescent) were obtained from the United States, Italy and Spain.

Cohort assignment relied on participant-reported clinical history. The germline gives CDR1 KGHSH, CDR2 LQKENI. Trimming removed 8 bases at V and 4 bases at J, with 18 bases between. The CDR3 extends over 14 amino acids. Assay: immunoSEQ multiplex PCR; the TCRdb copy retains only in-frame clones and omits some. The table has approximately 210,000 clones, around 81% seen once. This sequence joins TRBV18 and TRBJ2-7, with D tentatively TRBD2 (6 bases). This sequence originates from a man under 40 with acute COVID-19. Sequenced sample: PBMCs or T cells enriched from blood (not recorded which). Here the CDR3 DNA reads TGTGCCAGCCAGGGCGGGGACTCACGTTACGAGCAGTACTTC. Translating it yields CASQGGDSRYEQYF.